The 26 T cell receptor beta chains presented below share a single source sample, sequenced in a study of molecular identifiers for immune sequencing clone quantification. TCRdb used MiXCR to reprocess the PCR reads, holding one entry per CDR3 protein. The sample records more than 550,000 distinct CDR3 sequences, around 25% being singletons. The sample consisted of naive CD8+ T cells from blood, with Jurkat cell RNA spiked in. Subset defined: FACS-sorted CD8+CD4-CCR7+CD45RA+ naive T cells. All receptors come from a human donor in good health. Some libraries in this study had Jurkat cell RNA spiked in.

There are many counts of this clonotype. The J gene is TRBJ2-7, the V gene TRBV7-6; 10 bases align to TRBD1. V was clipped by 1 base and J by 7 bases; unmatched bases: 1. Germline assignment: CDR1 SGHVS and CDR2 FNYEAQ. The CDR3 totals 13 residues. Written as DNA, the CDR3 is TGTGCCAGCAGCTTAGGGGGACAGGGGGAGCAGTACTTC. Its protein is CASSLGGQGEQYF.

The rearrangement joins TRBV25-1 to TRBJ2-5, with D possibly being TRBD1 or TRBD2 (6 bases each). The CDR3 runs 15 residues. Trimming shortened V by 2 bases and J by 2 bases, and 12 bases separated the two germline ends. The germline V gene encodes CDR1 MGHDK and CDR2 SYGVNS. CDR3 nucleotide sequence: TGTGCCAGCAGTGAAGTAGGGGGGCCGCAAGAGACCCAGTACTTC. Amino acid sequence: CASSEVGGPQETQYF.

This chain connects TRBV24-1 to TRBJ2-2; D gene unclear. Germline-derived CDR1 and CDR2 are KGHDR and SFDVKD. Trimming removed 4 bases at V and 0 bases at J, with 11 bases between. The CDR3 extends over 16 amino acids. The CDR3 bases are TGTGCCACCAGTGACTATGCATACCCGAACACCGGGGAGCTGTTTTTT. Translating gives CATSDYAYPNTGELFF.

Note on this clonotype: One end of the junction varies from germline; a read error may be responsible. V usage is TRBV30 and J usage is TRBJ1-1; weak D call: TRBD1 (5 bases). In germline, CDR1 is GTSNPN, CDR2 SVGIG (reference sequence). The CDR3 has 13 residues. The CDR3 here is CAWSPEADTGAFF. The CDR3 DNA is TGTGCCTGGAGCCCTGAGGCGGACACTGGAGCTTTCTTT.

Concerning this clonotype itself: A clone one base away is much larger, so this may be a read error. The V gene is TRBV27, the J gene TRBJ2-6; D could derive from TRBD1 or TRBD2 (5 bases each). Germline lookup yields CDR1 MNHEY and CDR2 SMNVEV (reference sequence). This CDR3 is 16 amino acids long. CDR3 sequence: CASSSILVSGASVLTF. As DNA, the CDR3 is TGTGCCAGCAGTTCGATACTAGTTTCCGGGGCCAGCGTCCTGACTTTC. The full variable domain, in which reference TRBV27 and TRBJ2-6 provide the parts outside the CDR3, is EAQVTQNPRYLITVTGKKLTVTCSQNMNHEYMSWYRQDPGLGLRQIYYSMNVEVTDKGDVPEGYKVSRKEKRNFPLILESPSPNQTSLYFCASSSILVSGASVLTFGAGSRLTVL.

This clonotype was counted only a few times. The rearrangement joins TRBV20-1 to TRBJ2-7; 10 bases map to TRBD1. V dropped 4 bases and J dropped 1; count of bases not matched to a gene: 10. The CDR3 extends over 16 amino acids. The germline V gene encodes CDR1 DFQATT and CDR2 SNEGSKA (reference sequence). The CDR3 spells CSAIDSGTGVSYEQYF. Here the CDR3 DNA reads TGCAGTGCTATCGATTCCGGGACAGGGGTTTCCTACGAGCAGTACTTC.

This clonotype was seen repeatedly, ten times or more. The CDR3: CASSPTGPAVSGNTIYF. In DNA form, the CDR3 reads TGTGCCAGCAGCCCCACAGGACCGGCGGTCTCTGGAAACACCATATATTTT. The V gene is TRBV12-3 or TRBV12-4, the J gene TRBJ1-3; D might be TRBD1 (5 bases). The CDR3 runs 17 residues. Trimming stripped 6 bases from V and 0 bases from J, with 18 bases between.

This clonotype was seen repeatedly, ten times or more. The rearrangement links TRBV6-1 to TRBJ1-1, with D unresolved. Germline values: CDR1 MNHNS, CDR2 SASEGT. V was cut by 3 bases and J by 0 bases, with 5 bases left in between. The CDR3 totals 13 residues. The DNA for the CDR3 is TGTGCCAGCAGTGACCCCCTGAACACTGAAGCTTTCTTT. It codes for CASSDPLNTEAFF.

The chain joins TRBV12-3 or TRBV12-4 to TRBJ2-1; 9 bases are shared with TRBD2. The CDR3 runs to 14 residues. V gave up 4 bases and J gave up 7 bases; unmatched junction bases: 5. Written as DNA, the CDR3 is TGTGCCAGCAGTTCCGGGACTAGCTTTAATGAGCAGTTCTTC. This translates into CASSSGTSFNEQFF.

This clonotype has more than one count but fewer than ten. V is TRBV19 and J is TRBJ2-7, with 11 positions matching TRBD1. Germline V CDR1 and CDR2: LNHDA, SQIVND (reference sequence). Trimming took 9 bases from V and 2 from J; bases not matched to a gene: 9. The CDR3 runs to 15 residues. CDR3 protein: CASSAGTGGAYEQYF. As DNA, the CDR3 is TGTGCCAGCAGCGCCGGGACAGGGGGAGCCTACGAGCAGTACTTC.

This clonotype was detected ten times or more. CDR3 loop: CASSSRALGRLAGSNGDTQYF. DNA of the CDR3: TGTGCCAGCAGTAGCAGGGCGCTAGGACGACTAGCGGGAAGCAACGGCGATACGCAGTATTTT. The chain combines TRBV28 with TRBJ2-3, with TRBD2 matching 11 bases. The CDR3 has 21 amino acids. V lost 5 bases to trimming and J lost 6 bases; unmatched junction nucleotides: 25. The germline gives CDR1 MDHEN, CDR2 SYDVKM.

Turning to this clonotype: Mismatch with germline at one junction end may stem from a read error. Here the CDR3 DNA reads TGTGCCAGCGGTTTTTCAACTAGCGGGGAGCAGTACTTC. It codes for CASGFSTSGEQYF. This sequence joins TRBV27 and TRBJ2-7; 9 bases fit TRBD2. Germline V gene lookup returns CDR1 MNHEY and CDR2 SMNVEV (reference sequence). This CDR3 comprises 13 residues.

This clonotype was counted at least ten times. This chain connects TRBV28 to TRBJ2-7, with a possible D match to TRBD2 (6 bases). From germline, CDR1 is MDHEN and CDR2 SYDVKM. The CDR3 extends over 14 amino acids. Trimming cost V 7 bases and J 1 base, with 14 bases left between them. CDR3 residues: CASTPGTESYEQYF. The CDR3 DNA reads TGTGCCAGCACACCCGGGACTGAATCCTACGAGCAGTACTTC.

The chain recombines TRBV5-5 with TRBJ2-6; D may be TRBD2 (5 bases). V gave up 4 bases and J gave up 0 bases, with 17 bases separating them. Germline values: CDR1 SGHKS, CDR2 YYEKEE (reference sequence). This CDR3 comprises 18 residues. The CDR3 sequence is CASSLRSRGFSGANVLTF. The DNA for the CDR3 is TGTGCCAGCAGCCTGAGGTCACGGGGTTTCTCTGGGGCCAACGTCCTGACTTTC.

This clonotype has more than one count but fewer than ten. This chain uses TRBV7-6 with TRBJ2-7, with a tentative D call TRBD2 (6 bases). This CDR3 comprises 15 residues. Germline CDR1 and CDR2: SGHVS and FNYEAQ. The V end lost 1 base, the J end lost 3 bases, and 13 bases lay between the germline ends. CDR3 residues: CASSLEGPSVYEQYF. The CDR3, as DNA: TGTGCCAGCAGCTTAGAAGGCCCTAGCGTCTACGAGCAGTACTTC.

To note about this clonotype: A read error is possible here, since a much larger clone lies one base away. This chain joins TRBV30 and TRBJ2-6; either TRBD1 or TRBD2 may supply D (5 bases each). This CDR3 spans 14 amino acids. From germline, CDR1 is GTSNPN and CDR2 SVGIG (reference sequence). V dropped 2 bases and J dropped 1 base, with 6 bases sitting between them. The CDR3, as DNA: TGTGCCTGGAGTTGGGGGTCTGGGGCCAACGTCCTGACTTTC. This sequence encodes CAWSWGSGANVLTF.

This clonotype was counted a few times. The CDR3 ends on some other residue instead of the conserved phenylalanine or tryptophan, so this is likely a read error. The chain has TRBV3-1 and TRBJ1-1; D gene ambiguous. This CDR3 spans 13 amino acids. The ends were cut back, 7 bases at V and 4 bases at J, with 13 bases in the middle. The germline V gene encodes CDR1 LGHDT and CDR2 YNNKEL (reference sequence). As DNA, the CDR3 is TGTGCCAGCACCACAGAGGGCAGCACTGAAGCTTTCTCT. It codes for CASTTEGSTEAFS.

Details on this clonotype: One base away lies a much larger clone, so this may be a sequencing read error. V gene TRBV6-5 combines with J gene TRBJ2-3; D is possibly TRBD2 (6 bases). There are 18 residues in the CDR3. CDR1 and CDR2 (germline): MNHEY, SVGAGI. The V and J ends lost 1 base and 0 bases respectively, with 17 bases between them. The CDR3 bases are TGTGCCAGCAGTTACTTCTCAGGGACTGGCGGAAGCACAGATACGCAGTATTTT. This sequence encodes CASSYFSGTGGSTDTQYF.

This clonotype was recorded many times. The chain links TRBV7-9 to TRBJ2-3; 8 nucleotides agree with TRBD2. With V trimmed by 1 base and J by 3 bases, 6 bases remained unmatched. Germline V gene sequence: CDR1 SEHNR, CDR2 FQNEAQ (reference sequence). The CDR3 sequence is 16 residues long. CDR3 sequence reads: CASSLGTGGITDTQYF. Here the CDR3 DNA reads TGTGCCAGCAGCTTAGGCACGGGGGGGATTACAGATACGCAGTATTTT.

This clonotype was counted many times. This rearrangement joins TRBV30 to TRBJ1-3, with a tentative D call TRBD1 (5 bases). Trimming shortened V by 4 bases and J by 9 bases, and 13 bases separated the two germline ends. The CDR3 is 12 residues long. Germline V gene data show CDR1 as GTSNPN and CDR2 as SVGIG (reference sequence). CDR3: CAWTQGESTIYF. DNA for the CDR3: TGTGCCTGGACACAAGGGGAAAGCACCATATATTTT.

The rearrangement joins TRBV12-3 or TRBV12-4 to TRBJ2-3; D is possibly TRBD1 or TRBD2 (5 bases each). V was cut by 3 bases and J by 11 bases, with 18 bases left in between. This CDR3 is built from 14 residues. As DNA, the CDR3 is TGTGCCAGCAGTTTCAGGGTGTGGTTGGGGGAGCAGTATTTT. The encoded protein is CASSFRVWLGEQYF.

Turning to this clonotype: A much more abundant neighbour one base away suggests this may be a read error. The V call is TRBV4-1, the J call TRBJ1-1; 7 nucleotides align to TRBD1. The CDR3 contains 12 residues. The V gene's germline CDR1 is MGHRA and CDR2 YSYEKL. V gave up 7 bases and J gave up 8 bases; unmatched junction bases: 7. DNA for the CDR3: TGCGCCAGCAACCAGGGGGGGGGAGAAGCTTTCTTT. This codes for CASNQGGGEAFF.

Details on this clonotype: A single base separates this from a much larger clone, so it may be a read error. The chain recombines TRBV29-1 with TRBJ2-3, with 10 positions matching TRBD1. The V gene end was trimmed by 3 bases and the J gene end by 2 bases; junction bases not matched to a gene: 5. Germline V lookup: CDR1 SQVTM, CDR2 ANQGSEA. The CDR3 contains 15 residues. Written as DNA, the CDR3 is TGCAGCGTTGATTGTGGGACAGGGGACACAGATACGCAGTATTTT. Its protein product is CSVDCGTGDTDTQYF.

This clonotype was recorded many times. This rearrangement joins TRBV10-2 to TRBJ1-2; no definite D call. The germline CDR1 and CDR2 sequences are WSHSY and SAAADI. The CDR3 covers 14 residues. Trimming removed 7 bases from V and 3 bases from J, with 15 bases in between. The CDR3: CASNDKQTYYGYTF. The CDR3, as DNA: TGCGCCAGCAACGACAAACAGACGTACTATGGCTACACCTTC.

The genes are TRBV7-8 and TRBJ2-1; D gene unclear. CDR1 SGHVS and CDR2 FQNEAQ come from the germline V gene. This CDR3 spans 13 amino acids. The V and J ends lost 6 bases and 9 bases respectively, with 15 bases between them. The DNA of the CDR3 is TGTGCCAGCAGTGGGTGGCCCGGCAGTGAGCAGTTCTTC. It is translated as CASSGWPGSEQFF. The full variable domain, rest sourced from reference TRBV7-8 and TRBJ2-1, is GAGVSQSPRYKVAKRGQDVALRCDPISGHVSLFWYQQALGQGPEFLTYFQNEAQLDKSGLPSDRFFAERPEGSVSTLKIQRTQQEDSAVYLCASSGWPGSEQFFGPGTRLTVL.

This clonotype has a count of ten or more. This chain uses TRBV29-1 with TRBJ2-1; 13 bases match TRBD2. Germline loops: CDR1 SQVTM, CDR2 ANQGSEA. The V gene end was trimmed by 6 bases and the J gene end by 7 bases; junction bases not matched to a gene: 18. The CDR3 is made up of 18 amino acids. The CDR3 coding sequence is TGCAGCGTAGGCCCGGGAACTAGCGGGAGGGCAGGGAGTAATGAGCAGTTCTTC. Protein sequence: CSVGPGTSGRAGSNEQFF.